The rows below give T cell receptor beta chains drawn from one sample of a study of T-cell memory formation after mild COVID-19. Each CDR3 protein is one row after TCRdb ran MiXCR on the 5' RACE reads. The sample has about 340,000 distinct CDR3 sequences, around a sixth seen once. Sequences were obtained from PBMCs or a T cell subset sorted from them (not recorded which). Every receptor here comes from a man aged 18 to 29 who had mild COVID-19 (a few samples of this study predate the infection). Cell type and time point are not known. CDR3s include the opening cysteine and the closing phenylalanine or tryptophan. A D gene is named only where the DNA matches it firmly. Size values are once, few and many counts, or a class for expanded clones, and some rows have none.

j_gene | d_gene | v_gene | abundance | CDR3aa | CDR3nt
TRBJ2-2 | . | TRBV5-5 | . | CASSLEGVNTGELFF | TGTGCCAGCAGCTTGGAAGGGGTGAACACCGGGGAGCTGTTTTTT
TRBJ2-1 | . | TRBV19 | . | CASSIRGGTYNEQFF | TGTGCCAGTAGTATCCGCGGGGGCACTTACAATGAGCAGTTCTTC
TRBJ1-5 | TRBD1 | TRBV20-1 | . | CSAVRGLSQPQHF | TGCAGTGCTGTCAGGGGGCTAAGTCAGCCCCAGCATTTT
TRBJ2-3 | TRBD1 | TRBV7-9 | few | CASSVRDRGDYADTQYF | TGTGCCAGCAGCGTGAGAGACAGGGGTGACTATGCAGATACGCAGTATTTT
TRBJ1-5 | TRBD1 | TRBV2 | . | CATHSGTGVSNQPQHF | TGTGCCACCCACTCCGGGACAGGGGTTAGCAATCAGCCCCAGCATTTT
TRBJ2-5 | TRBD2 | TRBV10-3 | . | CAISRSGGPGETQYF | TGTGCCATCAGCCGTAGCGGGGGACCCGGGGAGACCCAGTACTTC
TRBJ2-5 | . | TRBV7-2 | . | CASSPGTGGYQETQYF | TGTGCCAGCAGTCCCGGGACTGGCGGGTACCAAGAGACCCAGTACTTC
TRBJ2-6 | . | TRBV12-3/TRBV12-4 | many | CASSLTGANVLTF | TGTGCCAGCAGTTTAACTGGGGCCAACGTCCTGACTTTC
TRBJ2-3 | . | TRBV4-3 | . | CASSQEVGTGPTGGTDTQYF | TGCGCCAGCAGCCAAGAAGTTGGAACAGGGCCCACCGGGGGTACAGATACGCAGTATTTT
TRBJ1-1 | TRBD1 | TRBV20-1 | . | CSAPEGVGQGAFF | TGCAGTGCACCCGAGGGGGTGGGACAGGGGGCTTTCTTT
TRBJ2-4 | TRBD2 | TRBV19 | . | CASSIEGTSGGPKNIQYF | TGTGCCAGTAGTATAGAAGGGACTAGCGGGGGTCCTAAAAACATTCAGTACTTC
TRBJ2-1 | TRBD2 | TRBV5-4 | . | CASSWGLAGFNEQFF | TGTGCCAGCAGCTGGGGACTAGCGGGATTTAATGAGCAGTTCTTC
TRBJ2-5 | TRBD2 | TRBV12-3/TRBV12-4 | few | CASSLLAGGSVRRETQYF | TGTGCCAGCAGTTTACTAGCGGGGGGCTCGGTCAGGCGGGAGACCCAGTACTTC
TRBJ2-1 | . | TRBV6-5 | many | CASFGADEQFF | TGTGCCAGCTTTGGGGCGGATGAGCAGTTCTTC
TRBJ1-6 | . | TRBV20-1 | few | CSARGDNSPLHF | TGCAGTGCTAGGGGGGATAATTCACCCCTCCACTTT
TRBJ1-5 | . | TRBV5-1 | few | CASSLAATYLLGPQHF | TGCGCCAGCAGCTTGGCCGCGACCTACCTTCTTGGGCCCCAGCATTTT
TRBJ2-3 | TRBD2 | TRBV6-5 | . | CASSYRLAGVDTQYF | TGTGCCAGCAGTTACCGTCTAGCGGGGGTGGATACGCAGTATTTT
TRBJ2-5 | TRBD1 | TRBV4-3 | many | CASSPTPDRGETQYF | TGCGCCAGCAGCCCCACCCCAGACAGGGGGGAGACCCAGTACTTC
TRBJ2-3 | TRBD2 | TRBV7-9 | . | CASSMGTSGGSTDTQYF | TGTGCCAGCAGCATGGGGACTAGCGGGGGTAGCACAGATACGCAGTATTTT
TRBJ1-1 | . | TRBV24-1 | . | CATSRSEAFF | TGTGCCACCAGTCGGAGTGAAGCTTTCTTT
TRBJ2-3 | . | TRBV5-1 | . | CASKLFQGPERGTDTQYF | TGCGCCAGCAAGTTGTTCCAGGGTCCCGAACGGGGCACAGATACGCAGTATTTT
TRBJ1-1 | . | TRBV4-1 | few | CASSQTGTTEAFF | TGCGCCAGCAGCCAAACCGGGACGACTGAAGCTTTCTTT
TRBJ2-4 | . | TRBV7-2 | few | CASSDTHIQYF | TGTGCCAGCAGCGACACGCACATTCAGTACTTC
TRBJ2-1 | TRBD2 | TRBV29-1 | few | CSVEYSGQGNEQFF | TGCAGCGTTGAATATAGCGGGCAAGGGAATGAGCAGTTCTTC
TRBJ1-4 | . | TRBV19 | . | CATSAGTANEKLFF | TGTGCCACCTCGGCGGGGACGGCAAATGAAAAACTGTTTTTT
TRBJ1-2 | TRBD1 | TRBV4-1 | . | CASSQPGGPHGYTF | TGCGCCAGCAGCCAACCAGGGGGCCCACATGGCTACACCTTC
TRBJ2-2 | . | TRBV4-1 | few | CASSPRPGANTGELFF | TGCGCCAGCAGCCCACGTCCAGGCGCGAACACCGGGGAGCTGTTTTTT
TRBJ1-2 | TRBD1 | TRBV4-3 | . | CASSQVGPGQGTYGYTF | TGCGCCAGCAGCCAAGTAGGGCCGGGACAGGGGACCTATGGCTACACCTTC
TRBJ2-1 | . | TRBV5-1 | few | CASSLDGEGEQFF | TGCGCCAGCAGCTTGGACGGGGAAGGGGAGCAGTTCTTC
TRBJ2-7 | . | TRBV4-1 | . | CASSQESGVEQYF | TGCGCCAGCAGCCAAGAATCCGGGGTCGAGCAGTACTTC
TRBJ1-1 | . | TRBV6-5 | . | CASSYAAVHTEAFF | TGTGCCAGCAGTTACGCGGCAGTTCACACTGAAGCTTTCTTT
TRBJ2-6 | . | TRBV20-1 | . | CSASREGGANVLTF | TGCAGTGCTAGTAGGGAAGGTGGGGCCAACGTCCTGACTTTC
TRBJ2-1 | . | TRBV9 | few | CASSVDRWAPEQFF | TGTGCCAGCAGCGTAGACCGGTGGGCCCCGGAGCAGTTCTTC
TRBJ2-1 | . | TRBV24-1 | few | CATSELGGNEQFF | TGTGCCACCAGTGAACTGGGGGGCAATGAGCAGTTCTTC
TRBJ2-1 | TRBD2 | TRBV3-1 | . | CASSRRGAGYNEQFF | TGTGCCAGCAGCCGGCGGGGGGCTGGATACAATGAGCAGTTCTTC
TRBJ2-2 | TRBD1 | TRBV5-4 | few | CASSPDREDPGELFF | TGTGCCAGCAGTCCGGACAGGGAGGATCCCGGGGAGCTGTTTTTT
TRBJ2-1 | TRBD2 | TRBV4-3 | . | CASSQVSGTSVQFF | TGCGCCAGCAGCCAAGTATCCGGGACTAGCGTTCAGTTCTTC
TRBJ2-3 | . | TRBV6-5 | . | CATRAGGTDTQYF | TGTGCCACCCGAGCTGGGGGCACAGATACGCAGTATTTT
TRBJ2-3 | TRBD2 | TRBV7-9 | few | CASSSTRTSGDSSTDTQYF | TGTGCCAGCAGCTCCACCAGGACTAGCGGGGACTCTAGCACAGATACGCAGTATTTT
TRBJ1-6 | TRBD1 | TRBV7-9 | few | CASSEQGATSSPLHF | TGTGCCAGCAGCGAACAGGGGGCCACTTCTTCACCCCTCCACTTT
TRBJ2-1 | . | TRBV7-9 | few | CASSFHRGFYNEQFF | TGTGCCAGCAGCTTCCATAGGGGGTTCTACAATGAGCAGTTCTTC
TRBJ2-5 | TRBD1 | TRBV7-9 | few | CASSLFGQGEETQYF | TGTGCCAGCAGCTTATTTGGACAGGGTGAAGAGACCCAGTACTTC
TRBJ1-2 | . | TRBV5-4 | few | CASSLVTDGYGYTF | TGTGCCAGCAGCTTGGTAACAGACGGCTATGGCTACACCTTC
TRBJ2-2 | . | TRBV7-8 | few | CASSLEPLGELFF | TGTGCCAGCAGCCTGGAACCTCTCGGGGAGCTGTTTTTT
TRBJ2-5 | TRBD2 | TRBV5-4 | . | CASSWGGVQETQYF | TGTGCCAGCAGCTGGGGGGGGGTCCAAGAGACCCAGTACTTC
TRBJ2-5 | . | TRBV11-2 | . | CASSSTLSAGETQYF | TGTGCCAGCAGCTCCACTCTCTCCGCGGGGGAGACCCAGTACTTC